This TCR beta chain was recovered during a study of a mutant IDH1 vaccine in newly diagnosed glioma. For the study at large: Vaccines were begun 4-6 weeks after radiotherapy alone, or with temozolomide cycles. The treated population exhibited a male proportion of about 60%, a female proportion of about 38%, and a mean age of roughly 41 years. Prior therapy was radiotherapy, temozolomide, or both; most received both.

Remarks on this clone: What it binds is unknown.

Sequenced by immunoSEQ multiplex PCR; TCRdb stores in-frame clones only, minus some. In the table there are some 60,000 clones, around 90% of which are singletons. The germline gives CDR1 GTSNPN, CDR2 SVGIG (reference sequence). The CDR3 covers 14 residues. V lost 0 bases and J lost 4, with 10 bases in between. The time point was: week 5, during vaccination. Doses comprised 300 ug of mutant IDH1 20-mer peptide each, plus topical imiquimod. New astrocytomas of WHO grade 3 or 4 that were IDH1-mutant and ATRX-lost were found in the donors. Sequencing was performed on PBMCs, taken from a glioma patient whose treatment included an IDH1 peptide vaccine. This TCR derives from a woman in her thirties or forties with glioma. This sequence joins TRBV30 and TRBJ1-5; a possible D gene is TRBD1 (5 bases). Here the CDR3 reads CAWSVGQGNQPQHF. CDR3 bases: TGTGCCTGGAGTGTGGGTCAGGGAAATCAGCCCCAGCATTTT.